This T cell receptor beta chain stems from a study of vaccination and CD4 T cells after COVID-19. For this clonotype: Its antigen is still unknown.

The treatment was: approximately 9-day PBMC culture with coronavirus spike peptide pools or control peptides (ViraFEST assay). Half-medium replacement with fresh IL-2 medium took place on days 3 and 7. The Oncomine TCR Beta short-read assay sequenced DNA from cultured CD4+ T cells. TCRdb re-derived calls from the PCR reads in MiXCR, one entry per CDR3 protein. The data hold around 13,000 distinct CDR3 sequences, with approximately 81% observed a single time. Germline trimming cut 5 bases from V and 4 bases from J; bases unmatched to any gene: 7. Germline V gives CDR1 SEHNR, CDR2 FQNEAQ (reference sequence). The CDR3 loop spans 15 amino acids.

The sample in question was CD4+ T cells from blood, cultured in vitro, obtained after SARS-CoV-2 vaccination. V and J are TRBV7-9 and TRBJ2-1; 8 nucleotides agree with TRBD1. This sequence was found in a human donor who received a COVID-19 vaccine. The DNA of the CDR3 is TGTGCCAGCAGCCGATGGACAGGGTTGTACAATGAGCAGTTCTTC. It specifies CASSRWTGLYNEQFF.